The 10 T cell receptor beta chains in this list originate from one sample, sequenced in a study of T cells in Graves' hyperthyroidism and ophthalmopathy. Template material for amplifying TCR beta CDR3 regions consisted of RNA transcripts. The HTBI primer set was used in a first-round RT-PCR of the TCR CDR3. A single record per CDR3 protein comes from TCRdb applying MiXCR to the multiplex PCR reads. The table records under 350,000 distinct CDR3 sequences, approximately 22% of them present only once. Specimen: blood. The receptor set was obtained from a woman in her fifties or sixties with Graves' hyperthyroidism.

This clonotype was observed a handful of times. The chain joins TRBV19 to TRBJ1-5; no firm D call. The CDR3 loop spans 14 amino acids. Trimming took 7 bases from V and 2 from J, leaving 12 bases between them. CDR1 is LNHDA, CDR2 SQIVND, per germline (reference sequence). The CDR3 sequence: CASTKVGGNQPQHF. CDR3 nucleotide sequence: TGTGCCAGTACTAAAGTAGGTGGCAATCAGCCCCAGCATTTT. Full variable domain (remainder filled in from reference TRBV19 and TRBJ1-5): DGGITQSPKYLFRKEGQNVTLSCEQNLNHDAMYWYRQDPGQGLRLIYYSQIVNDFQKGDIAEGYSVSREKKESFPLTVTSAQKNPTAFYLCASTKVGGNQPQHFGDGTRLSIL.

This clonotype has a count of ten or more. J is TRBJ2-1 and V is TRBV3-1; D is unclear. V gave up 0 bases and J gave up 7 bases, with 7 bases separating them. CDR3 size: 13 residues. Germline loops: CDR1 LGHDT, CDR2 YNNKEL (reference sequence). In DNA, the CDR3 is TGTGCCAGCAGCCAAGATCTGAGAAATGAGCAGTTCTTC. Translation: CASSQDLRNEQFF.

This clonotype showed up just once. This chain connects TRBV7-2 to TRBJ1-1; D not certain. CDR3 length: 14 residues. Deletions cut 1 base from V and 1 base from J, with 7 bases between. Per germline, CDR1 SGHTA and CDR2 FQGNSA. In DNA form, the CDR3 reads TGTGCCAGCAGCTTAGGAGCCGCGAACACTGAAGCTTTCTTT. It codes for CASSLGAANTEAFF.

The chain is built from TRBV7-9 and TRBJ1-1; D unresolved. V was cut by 5 bases and J by 1 base, with 8 bases left in between. Germline CDR1 is SEHNR and CDR2 is FQNEAQ (reference sequence). This CDR3 is built from 13 residues. CDR3 DNA sequence: TGTGCCAGCAGCCCCCAAAAGAACACTGAAGCTTTCTTT. It translates to CASSPQKNTEAFF.

At least ten counts were recorded for this clonotype. CDR3 nucleotides: TGTGCCAGCAGCTTAAGACTAGCGATCGTACCAGGTGTTGGGGAGACCCAGTACTTC. Amino acids: CASSLRLAIVPGVGETQYF. The V gene is TRBV11-2, the J gene TRBJ2-5; TRBD2 aligns across 8 bases. CDR3 length: 19 amino acids. V gave up 2 bases and J gave up 5 bases; unmatched junction bases: 19. CDR1 and CDR2 (germline): SGHAT, FQNNGV. Based on the CDR3 plus reference TRBV11-2 and TRBJ2-5, the full variable domain is EAGVAQSPRYKIIEKRQSVAFWCNPISGHATLYWYQQILGQGPKLLIQFQNNGVVDDSQLPKDRFSAERLKGVDSTLKIQPAKLEDSAVYLCASSLRLAIVPGVGETQYFGPGTRLLVL.

In regard to this clonotype: At one boundary the junction diverges from the germline segment, which might be a read error. The rearrangement links TRBV28 to TRBJ2-2, with 8 positions matching TRBD2. The CDR3 sequence is 15 residues long. Per the germline V gene, CDR1 is MDHEN and CDR2 is SYDVKM. CDR3 sequence: CASSSVAGNNGELFF. The CDR3 nucleotides are TGTGCCAGCAGTTCCGTAGCGGGAAACAACGGGGAGCTGTTTTTT.

This clonotype was seen many times. The chain employs TRBV9 and TRBJ1-2, with D unclear. V was pared by 5 bases and J by 0 bases, with 8 bases between. The CDR3 consists of 13 residues. Germline V lookup: CDR1 SGDLS, CDR2 YYNGEE. In DNA form, the CDR3 reads TGTGCCAGCAGTGTTAACCCTAACTATGGCTACACCTTC. Its translation is CASSVNPNYGYTF.

The chain has TRBV19 and TRBJ1-5, with 7 positions matching TRBD1. CDR1 and CDR2 from the germline V gene are LNHDA and SQIVND (reference sequence). This CDR3 contains 14 residues. J gave up 12 bases and V 5 bases, and 13 bases lay outside the gene matches. DNA for the CDR3: TGTGCCAGTAGTGTGGACGCGAGACAGGGCCACCAGCATTTT. Translation: CASSVDARQGHQHF.

This clonotype was seen ten or more times. The chain couples TRBV28 to TRBJ2-5; 8 bases map to TRBD1. The germline V gene encodes CDR1 MDHEN and CDR2 SYDVKM. V lost 4 bases to trimming and J lost 5 bases; unmatched junction nucleotides: 9. The CDR3 has 15 amino acids. CDR3 bases: TGTGCCAGCAGTTGGGCAGGGGGCATCAGGGAGACCCAGTACTTC. Protein sequence: CASSWAGGIRETQYF. The full variable domain, in which reference TRBV28 and TRBJ2-5 provide the parts outside the CDR3, is DVKVTQSSRYLVKRTGEKVFLECVQDMDHENMFWYRQDPGLGLRLIYFSYDVKMKEKGDIPEGYSVSREKKERFSLILESASTNQTSMYLCASSWAGGIRETQYFGPGTRLLVL.

The rearrangement uses TRBV24-1 and TRBJ2-7, with D possibly being TRBD2 (5 bases). Germline values: CDR1 KGHDR, CDR2 SFDVKD. V gave up 9 bases and J gave up 2 bases, with 19 bases separating them. The CDR3 covers 15 residues. CDR3 protein: CATQSSDGKAYEQYF. The CDR3 nucleotides are TGTGCCACCCAGAGTTCGGACGGGAAAGCCTACGAGCAGTACTTC.